The 23 T cell receptor beta chains below were found in one sample sequenced in a study of cytomegalovirus exposure and HLA in healthy donors. Some clones are missing from TCRdb's copy, which holds only in-frame ones; the method was immunoSEQ multiplex PCR. Of around 80,000 clones listed, about 95% are singletons. The material sequenced was PBMCs. These receptor sequences come from a woman under 30 in good health and CMV-seronegative.

The chain combines TRBV10-2 with TRBJ2-5, with D possibly TRBD1 on 5 matching bases. The CDR3 covers 16 residues. The ends were cut back, 1 base at V and 2 bases at J, with 14 bases in the middle. Germline V gene data show CDR1 as WSHSY and CDR2 as SAAADI. The CDR3 nucleotides are TGCGCCAGCAGTGAGTGGGGCACTCCCAAACAAGAGACCCAGTACTTC. This codes for CASSEWGTPKQETQYF.

The rearrangement links TRBV5-1 to TRBJ2-1; possibly TRBD2 for D (6 bases). The ends were cut back, 4 bases at V and 6 bases at J, with 17 bases in the middle. Germline assignment: CDR1 SGHRS and CDR2 YFSETQ. The CDR3 runs to 15 residues. CDR3: CASSTPLEGLNEQFF. For the CDR3, the DNA is TGCGCCAGCAGCACACCTTTGGAGGGTCTCAATGAGCAGTTCTTC.

The V call is TRBV27, the J call TRBJ1-2; no clear D. CDR3 length equals 13 residues. Trimming took off 8 bases at V and 6 bases at J, with 16 bases between the two ends. The germline V gene has CDR1 MNHEY and CDR2 SMNVEV (reference sequence). DNA for the CDR3: TGTGCCAGCCTAGATGGCTCTACCCATGGCTACACCTTC. Translation gives CASLDGSTHGYTF.

The V gene is TRBV5-1, the J gene TRBJ2-1, with TRBD2 matching over 9 bases. This CDR3 has 16 amino acids. After removal of 0 bases from V and 8 bases from J, the junction contained 9 bases not matched to a gene. CDR1 and CDR2 from the germline V gene are SGHRS and YFSETQ. CDR3 amino acids: CASSLEPAGGRDEQFF. The CDR3 DNA reads TGCGCCAGCAGCTTGGAACCAGCGGGAGGTAGGGATGAGCAGTTCTTC.

The chain has TRBV30 and TRBJ1-2; TRBD1 aligns across 8 bases. Germline assignment: CDR1 GTSNPN and CDR2 SVGIG (reference sequence). The CDR3 is 14 residues long. V dropped 0 bases and J dropped 4; count of bases not matched to a gene: 4. The CDR3, as DNA: TGTGCCTGGAGTGTTGACAGGGGTGTCTATGGCTACACCTTC. Protein: CAWSVDRGVYGYTF.

V usage is TRBV5-6 and J usage is TRBJ1-5; the D is unclear. Trimming cost V 0 bases and J 3 bases, with 10 bases left between them. CDR1 and CDR2 from the germline V gene are SGHDT and YYEEEE. This CDR3 has 15 amino acids. The CDR3 protein is CASSLGAALNQPQHF. The CDR3 DNA reads as TGTGCCAGCAGCTTGGGGGCAGCTCTCAATCAGCCCCAGCATTTT.

The chain employs TRBV19 and TRBJ2-1; 8 nucleotides agree with TRBD2. V was clipped by 3 bases and J by 6 bases; unmatched bases: 13. CDR3 length: 17 residues. CDR1 is LNHDA, CDR2 SQIVND, per germline (reference sequence). This CDR3 is CASSIGLGTRNSNEQFF. CDR3 sequence (DNA): TGTGCCAGTAGTATCGGTTTGGGGACTAGAAATAGCAATGAGCAGTTCTTC.

CDR3 residues: CASSPGTGFYEQYF. The CDR3 nucleotides read TGTGCCAGCTCACCGGGGACAGGGTTCTACGAGCAGTACTTC. This chain joins TRBV18 and TRBJ2-7; 9 bases match TRBD1. J gave up 3 bases and V 3 bases, and 3 bases lay outside the gene matches. The germline gives CDR1 KGHSH, CDR2 LQKENI. The CDR3 sequence is 14 residues long.

V usage is TRBV6-5 and J usage is TRBJ2-7; TRBD1 aligns across 9 bases. CDR1 and CDR2 from the germline V gene are MNHEY and SVGAGI. After removal of 6 bases from V and 2 bases from J, the junction contained 5 bases not matched to a gene. The length of the CDR3 is 14 residues. CDR3 coding DNA: TGTGCCAGCAGCCAGAGGGACAGGGCCTACGAGCAGTACTTC. This encodes CASSQRDRAYEQYF.

V is TRBV7-6 and J is TRBJ2-7; TRBD1 agrees at 7 bases. V trimming: 1 base; J trimming: 3 bases; junction bases outside the gene matches: 6. This CDR3 has 15 amino acids. CDR1 and CDR2 (germline): SGHVS, FNYEAQ. CDR3 loop: CASSLVTGDLYEQYF. The DNA for the CDR3 is TGTGCCAGCAGCTTAGTTACAGGGGACCTCTACGAGCAGTACTTC.

Only one count was recorded for this clone. V gene TRBV18 combines with J gene TRBJ2-7; TRBD1 matches 10 bases. The germline V gene encodes CDR1 KGHSH and CDR2 LQKENI. The V gene end was trimmed by 8 bases and the J gene end by 3 bases; junction bases not matched to a gene: 10. The CDR3 is 15 amino acids. CDR3 amino acids: CASTRPGTGDYEQYF. In nucleotides, the CDR3 is TGTGCCAGCACACGGCCCGGGACAGGGGACTACGAGCAGTACTTC.

The chain is built from TRBV6-5 and TRBJ2-7; 9 bases fit TRBD1. The J segment lost 3 bases and the V segment lost 5 bases, leaving 5 bases of the junction unmatched. Germline V gene lookup returns CDR1 MNHEY and CDR2 SVGAGI. The CDR3 has 14 residues. The CDR3 loop is CASSPWTGDYEQYF. CDR3 in DNA: TGTGCCAGCAGTCCTTGGACAGGGGACTACGAGCAGTACTTC.

The J gene is TRBJ1-2, the V gene TRBV30, with D uncertain. V was trimmed by 4 bases and J by 9 bases, leaving 12 bases between them. This CDR3 is 11 amino acids long. Germline values: CDR1 GTSNPN, CDR2 SVGIG (reference sequence). The CDR3 loop reads CAWKSRRRYTF. The CDR3 nucleotides are TGTGCCTGGAAGAGCCGGAGACGCTACACCTTC.

The chain uses TRBV7-8 and TRBJ2-7, with D perhaps TRBD1 (5 bases). There are 17 residues in the CDR3. Germline CDR1 is SGHVS and CDR2 is FQNEAQ. Trimming took off 5 bases at V and 2 bases at J, with 22 bases between the two ends. CDR3 nucleotide sequence: TGTGCCAGCAGCCCACCATTGGCATTAAGGGGAACCTACGAGCAGTACTTC. Its translation is CASSPPLALRGTYEQYF.

V gene TRBV5-1 combines with J gene TRBJ1-1; maybe TRBD1 (6 bases). The CDR3 runs to 15 residues. V was pared by 0 bases and J by 1 base, with 10 bases between. The germline V gene encodes CDR1 SGHRS and CDR2 YFSETQ. The CDR3 DNA reads as TGCGCCAGCAGCTTGGCCCTGGGACAGAACACTGAAGCTTTCTTT. This sequence encodes CASSLALGQNTEAFF.

The chain has TRBV10-1 and TRBJ2-7; D remains unclear. Trimming stripped 2 bases from V and 5 bases from J, with 10 bases between. Germline CDR1 is WNHNN and CDR2 is SYGVQD (reference sequence). The CDR3 has 13 amino acids. The CDR3 protein is CASSENAVNEQYF. DNA for the CDR3: TGCGCCAGCAGTGAGAATGCAGTCAACGAGCAGTACTTC.

This clone was observed a single time. CDR3 region: CASSLGSAGNNGYTF. CDR3 nucleotide sequence: TGTGCCAGCTCACTAGGCTCGGCAGGGAACAATGGCTACACCTTC. This sequence joins TRBV18 and TRBJ1-2; D possibly corresponds to TRBD1 (5 bases). The CDR3 loop spans 15 amino acids. V dropped 4 bases and J dropped 6 bases, with 18 bases sitting between them. The germline CDR1 and CDR2 sequences are KGHSH and LQKENI.

This sequence joins TRBV7-9 and TRBJ2-7; 9 bases fit TRBD1. V gave up 5 bases and J gave up 6 bases; unmatched junction bases: 11. Germline V gene sequence: CDR1 SEHNR, CDR2 FQNEAQ (reference sequence). This CDR3 is built from 15 residues. CDR3 DNA: TGTGCCAGCAGCCGTTCGGGACAGGGACTACTCGAGCAGTACTTC. Protein sequence: CASSRSGQGLLEQYF.

This CDR3 reads CASSLGQGAFYEQYF. The CDR3 bases are TGTGCCAGCAGCTTGGGACAGGGGGCTTTCTACGAGCAGTACTTC. V and J are TRBV5-6 and TRBJ2-7, with 10 bases fitting TRBD1. Germline-derived CDR1 and CDR2 are SGHDT and YYEEEE. This CDR3 is built from 15 residues. J was trimmed by 3 bases and V by 0 bases; bases with no gene match: 3.

The chain joins TRBV13 to TRBJ1-1; TRBD1 agrees at 11 bases. Losses at the gene ends were 0 bases for V and 6 bases for J; bases not matched to a gene: 0. The CDR3 is 14 residues long. Germline V gene sequence: CDR1 PRHDT, CDR2 FYEKMQ (reference sequence). This CDR3 reads CASSLGDRGPEAFF. The CDR3, as DNA: TGTGCCAGCAGCTTAGGGGACAGGGGGCCTGAAGCTTTCTTT.

This clone was detected only once. The rearrangement uses TRBV27 and TRBJ1-2; possible D gene TRBD1, 6 bases. The V end was cut by 5 bases, the J end by 5 bases, with 15 bases between. Per germline, CDR1 MNHEY and CDR2 SMNVEV (reference sequence). The CDR3 length is 14 residues. This chain's CDR3 is CASSTGGAGYGYTF. DNA of the CDR3: TGTGCCAGCAGTACGGGGGGCGCCGGTTATGGCTACACCTTC.

The chain recombines TRBV5-1 with TRBJ1-4; 7 bases fit TRBD1. Trimming took 5 bases from V and 4 from J; bases not matched to a gene: 14. Looked up from germline, CDR1 is SGHRS and CDR2 is YFSETQ. There are 17 residues in the CDR3. The CDR3: CASSERQGWGSNEKLFF. In DNA form, the CDR3 reads TGCGCCAGCAGTGAACGACAGGGATGGGGGAGTAATGAAAAACTGTTTTTT.

The chain has TRBV6-5 and TRBJ2-7; 11 nucleotides align to TRBD2. The germline V gene has CDR1 MNHEY and CDR2 SVGAGI. V shed 2 bases and J 3 bases; nucleotides not matched to a gene: 3. The CDR3 is made up of 15 amino acids. CDR3 amino acids: CASSYSSGRVYEQYF. The CDR3, as DNA: TGTGCCAGCAGTTACAGTAGCGGGAGGGTCTACGAGCAGTACTTC.